Listed here are 19 T cell receptor beta chains from one sample, sequenced in a study of T cell repertoires in cytomegalovirus infection. TCRdb reanalysed the reads using MiXCR and keeps one entry per CDR3 protein. The sample yields roughly 760,000 distinct CDR3 sequences, less than 40% seen once. Sequencing was performed on PBMCs. These TCRs come from a human donor in good health (CMV status not recorded). Some clones in this sample may be carry-over from other donors' samples.

The chain has TRBV7-9 and TRBJ1-1; D is unresolved. With 3 bases removed from V and 1 base from J, the gap between germline ends came to 12 bases. Germline CDR1 reads SEHNR; CDR2 reads FQNEAQ (reference sequence). The CDR3 has 15 amino acids. The CDR3 DNA reads as TGTGCCAGCAGCTTGGTTCAAGTCAGGAACACTGAAGCTTTCTTT. Encoded protein: CASSLVQVRNTEAFF.

This rearrangement joins TRBV5-1 to TRBJ1-1, with D possibly TRBD1 on 6 matching bases. CDR3 length equals 14 residues. V was shortened by 4 bases and J by 1 base, with 11 bases between the two germline ends. Germline CDR1 reads SGHRS; CDR2 reads YFSETQ. The CDR3 bases are TGCGCCAGCAGCCGGGCAGGGGAGAACACTGAAGCTTTCTTT. Amino acids: CASSRAGENTEAFF.

The V and J genes are TRBV7-9 and TRBJ1-3, with D maybe TRBD1 (6 bases). The CDR3 sequence is 15 residues long. Germline CDR1 is SEHNR and CDR2 is FQNEAQ (reference sequence). Trimming took 5 bases from V and 0 from J, leaving 11 bases between them. The CDR3 region has the DNA TGTGCCAGCAGCGCCGGACAGTCCTCTGGAAACACCATATATTTT. Amino acid sequence: CASSAGQSSGNTIYF. Using reference TRBV7-9 and TRBJ1-3 for the parts outside the CDR3, the full variable domain is DTGVSQNPRHKITKRGQNVTFRCDPISEHNRLYWYRQTLGQGPEFLTYFQNEAQLEKSRLLSDRFSAERPKGSFSTLEIQRTEQGDSAMYLCASSAGQSSGNTIYFGEGSWLTVV.

CDR3 sequence: CSARASGQMNTEAFF. The CDR3 region has the DNA TGCAGTGCTAGAGCGTCGGGACAGATGAACACTGAAGCTTTCTTT. The chain links TRBV20-1 to TRBJ1-1; 7 bases fit TRBD1. Looked up from germline, CDR1 is DFQATT and CDR2 is SNEGSKA (reference sequence). The J segment lost 0 bases and the V segment lost 1 base, leaving 5 bases of the junction unmatched. CDR3 length equals 15 residues.

The CDR3 spells CSVAAGGYTF. The DNA of the CDR3 is TGCAGCGTTGCGGCGGGTGGCTACACCTTC. The chain carries TRBV29-1 and TRBJ1-2; D uncertain. The germline CDR1 and CDR2 sequences are SQVTM and ANQGSEA. Trimming removed 4 bases at V and 7 bases at J, with 7 bases between. The CDR3 covers 10 residues.

This chain links TRBV20-1 with TRBJ2-7, with D perhaps matching TRBD2 (6 bases). The CDR3 is made up of 13 amino acids. Between the trimmed V and J ends, which lost 6 bases and 2 bases, there was a span of 14 bases. In germline, CDR1 is DFQATT, CDR2 SNEGSKA (reference sequence). CDR3 nucleotides: TGCAGTGCGCCAGCCCAGCGGGCCTACGAGCAGTACTTC. Its protein product is CSAPAQRAYEQYF.

This clonotype came up once. The genes are TRBV6-6 and TRBJ2-3, with 10 nucleotides matching TRBD2. V lost 5 bases and J lost 1; bases outside the gene matches: 15. CDR3 length: 19 residues. Per the germline V gene, CDR1 is MNHNY and CDR2 is SVGAGI (reference sequence). CDR3 amino acids: CASSKIPGLAYSGTDTQYF. The DNA of the CDR3 is TGTGCCAGCAGTAAAATACCGGGACTAGCGTATTCCGGCACAGATACGCAGTATTTT.

V is TRBV11-2 and J is TRBJ1-1; unclear D gene. This CDR3 is built from 12 residues. V was shortened by 8 bases and J by 7 bases, with 14 bases between the two germline ends. Looked up from germline, CDR1 is SGHAT and CDR2 is FQNNGV. For the CDR3, the DNA is TGTGCCAGCGGTCGCCCGGTAGTTGAAGCTTTCTTT. It yields the protein CASGRPVVEAFF.

The chain is built from TRBV12-3 or TRBV12-4 and TRBJ2-2; 11 nucleotides match TRBD2. The V gene end was trimmed by 3 bases and the J gene end by 1 base; junction bases not matched to a gene: 4. This CDR3 contains 17 residues. The CDR3: CASSFHSGGGNTGELFF. The CDR3 DNA follows: TGTGCCAGCAGTTTCCATAGCGGGGGGGGGAACACCGGGGAGCTGTTTTTT.

This clonotype appeared a few times. CDR3 in DNA: TGTGCCTGGAGTGTTCGGATGGAGCAGTACTTC. Its protein is CAWSVRMEQYF. The chain couples TRBV30 to TRBJ2-7; D is uncertain. The CDR3 is 11 amino acids. Looked up from germline, CDR1 is GTSNPN and CDR2 is SVGIG (reference sequence). Trimming shortened V by 0 bases and J by 7 bases, and 7 bases separated the two germline ends.

This chain connects TRBV5-6 to TRBJ2-6, with TRBD2 as a possible D gene (5 bases). CDR3 size: 16 residues. V was pared by 0 bases and J by 3 bases, with 10 bases between. Germline V gene lookup returns CDR1 SGHDT and CDR2 YYEEEE. DNA for the CDR3: TGTGCCAGCAGCTTGGCCCGGGGTAATGGGGCCAACGTCCTGACTTTC. This encodes CASSLARGNGANVLTF.

This clonotype has a single count. This chain joins TRBV15 and TRBJ1-1; maybe TRBD1 (6 bases). CDR3 length: 15 amino acids. The ends were cut back, 0 bases at V and 4 bases at J, with 12 bases in the middle. Germline V gives CDR1 LNHNV, CDR2 YYDKDF (reference sequence). The CDR3 DNA reads as TGTGCCACCAGCAGAGATGGTTCCAGGGGCACTGAAGCTTTCTTT. It encodes CATSRDGSRGTEAFF.

This clonotype was found a few times. V and J are TRBV20-1 and TRBJ2-5; a possible D gene is TRBD1 (7 bases). V lost 0 bases to trimming and J lost 5 bases, with 10 bases between them. Germline V gene sequence: CDR1 DFQATT, CDR2 SNEGSKA (reference sequence). The CDR3 is 13 residues long. CDR3 protein: CSARESGGETQYF. The CDR3 coding sequence is TGCAGTGCTAGAGAGTCAGGGGGGGAGACCCAGTACTTC.

This chain connects TRBV5-4 to TRBJ2-7, with D maybe TRBD1 (5 bases). The CDR3 length is 14 residues. Trimming cost V 7 bases and J 2 bases, with 16 bases left between them. CDR1 and CDR2 from the germline V gene are SGHNT and YYREEE (reference sequence). CDR3 nucleotides: TGTGCCAGCGCCCTGGCGACAGATACCTACGAGCAGTACTTC. Translation gives CASALATDTYEQYF.

The rearrangement links TRBV5-4 to TRBJ2-7; possibly TRBD1 or TRBD2 for D (6 bases each). The CDR3 has 15 residues. Per the germline V gene, CDR1 is SGHNT and CDR2 is YYREEE (reference sequence). Between the trimmed V and J ends, which lost 4 bases and 2 bases, there was a span of 16 bases. Here the CDR3 DNA reads TGTGCCAGCAGCCGGAGGAGGGGGTCGGCCTACGAGCAGTACTTC. Protein product: CASSRRRGSAYEQYF.

This clonotype appeared many times. The chain has TRBV28 and TRBJ2-7; the match to TRBD1 covers 9 bases. With V trimmed by 4 bases and J by 4 bases, 5 bases remained unmatched. Germline CDR1 MDHEN, CDR2 SYDVKM. CDR3 length equals 14 residues. The CDR3 region is CASSSTGGGYEQYF. CDR3 in DNA: TGTGCCAGCAGTTCGACAGGGGGAGGTTACGAGCAGTACTTC.

Notes on this clonotype: This is likely a read error, given that the CDR3 carries no conserved phenylalanine or tryptophan at its end. The CDR3 loop reads CASSLVARGTYEQYL. As DNA, the CDR3 is TGTGCCAGCAGTTTAGTCGCCCGGGGAACCTACGAGCAGTACTTA. The chain links TRBV28 to TRBJ2-7; weak D call: TRBD2 (5 bases). The CDR3 sequence is 15 residues long. CDR1 is MDHEN, CDR2 SYDVKM, per germline. V lost 2 bases, J lost 2 bases, and 13 bases lay in between.

This clonotype was recorded a few times. This sequence joins TRBV7-8 and TRBJ1-5; 10 bases agree with TRBD1. Trimming at V came to 5 bases and at J to 7 bases, leaving 11 bases not matched to a gene. There are 16 residues in the CDR3. CDR1 SGHVS and CDR2 FQNEAQ come from the germline V gene. Here the CDR3 DNA reads TGTGCCAGCAGCAACGACCGACAGGGGGCGGTACAGCCCCAGCATTTT. Protein: CASSNDRQGAVQPQHF.

This clonotype was found many times. The chain carries TRBV7-2 and TRBJ2-1; D is unclear. The CDR3 totals 16 residues. Germline V gene data show CDR1 as SGHTA and CDR2 as FQGNSA. V gave up 4 bases and J gave up 3 bases, with 16 bases separating them. Written as DNA, the CDR3 is TGTGCCAGCAGCTCAATCGAAGACTGGGTCTACAATGAGCAGTTCTTC. Translation: CASSSIEDWVYNEQFF. Complete variable domain (other parts from reference TRBV7-2 and TRBJ2-1): GAGVSQSPSNKVTEKGKDVELRCDPISGHTALYWYRQSLGQGLEFLIYFQGNSAPDKSGLPSDRFSAERTGGSVSTLTIQRTQQEDSAVYLCASSSIEDWVYNEQFFGPGTRLTVL.